This TCR beta chain was sequenced in a study of blood T cell repertoires in COVID-19. Study processing details: Counts of nucleated cells, estimated from reference gene primer amplification, were obtained. Sequencing was performed with immunoSEQ multiplex PCR; in TCRdb, only in-frame clones are kept and a portion is missing. D and trimming were read from the DNA, whereas the V and J calls and clone size are those reported in that table. This sample has about 220,000 clones, with less than 85% found just once. This TCR was recovered from a woman in her seventies with acute or convalescent COVID-19. The sequenced sample was peripheral blood.

CDR3 region: CASSSSPGVLYEQYF. In DNA form, the CDR3 reads TGTGCCAGCAGTTCTTCCCCCGGGGTTTTGTACGAGCAGTACTTC. The chain carries TRBV11-2 and TRBJ2-7; perhaps TRBD2 as D (5 bases). CDR1 SGHAT and CDR2 FQNNGV come from the germline V gene. Trimming took 6 bases from V and 4 from J, leaving 19 bases between them. CDR3 length: 15 amino acids.